The 12 T cell receptor beta chains below were found in one sample sequenced in a study of blood T cell repertoires in COVID-19. TCRdb's table, derived via immunoSEQ multiplex PCR, lists solely in-frame clones and lacks some. This table has under 300,000 clones, around 88% appearing once. Source material: peripheral blood. The receptors shown here come from a man at least 80 years old with acute or convalescent COVID-19.

This chain uses TRBV29-1 with TRBJ2-6; D is unclear. The germline gives CDR1 SQVTM, CDR2 ANQGSEA. CDR3 length: 14 amino acids. V was cut by 8 bases and J by 0 bases, with 11 bases left in between. CDR3 sequence reads: CSTAPGSGANVLTF. CDR3 in DNA: TGCAGCACAGCCCCAGGCTCTGGGGCCAACGTCCTGACTTTC.

V and J are TRBV27 and TRBJ1-6; D ambiguous. CDR3 length: 16 residues. The germline CDR1 and CDR2 sequences are MNHEY and SMNVEV (reference sequence). V was shortened by 5 bases and J by 9 bases, with 20 bases between the two germline ends. The CDR3 region has the DNA TGTGCCAGCAGTCTCGCCGGGGTAGGGTTGGGTTCACCCCTCCACTTT. As protein: CASSLAGVGLGSPLHF.

V usage is TRBV5-6 and J usage is TRBJ2-3; TRBD2 matches at 16 bases. This CDR3 is 18 amino acids long. With 5 bases clipped from V and 4 bases from J, the junction kept 10 bases outside the gene matches. The germline V gene encodes CDR1 SGHDT and CDR2 YYEEEE. CDR3 DNA sequence: TGTGCCAGCAGGCCCGGGACTAGCGGGAGGGCCACCGCAGATACGCAGTATTTT. Translating gives CASRPGTSGRATADTQYF.

V usage is TRBV6-5 and J usage is TRBJ2-2, with D maybe TRBD2 (5 bases). CDR3 length: 15 amino acids. With 6 bases removed from V and 0 bases from J, the gap between germline ends came to 11 bases. From germline, CDR1 is MNHEY and CDR2 SVGAGI. DNA for the CDR3: TGTGCCAGCAGGCAGACGGGGTCGAACACCGGGGAGCTGTTTTTT. This sequence encodes CASRQTGSNTGELFF.

The chain combines TRBV27 with TRBJ1-6; 7 nucleotides align to TRBD1. Germline-derived CDR1 and CDR2 are MNHEY and SMNVEV (reference sequence). After removal of 2 bases from V and 7 bases from J, the junction contained 5 bases not matched to a gene. The length of the CDR3 is 15 residues. CDR3: CASSLEGRGNSPLHF. CDR3 in DNA: TGTGCCAGCAGTTTAGAGGGCAGGGGGAATTCACCCCTCCACTTT.

This chain connects TRBV19 to TRBJ1-5; D possibly corresponds to TRBD1 (5 bases). Trimming stripped 3 bases from V and 2 bases from J, with 11 bases between. In germline, CDR1 is LNHDA, CDR2 SQIVND (reference sequence). CDR3 size: 15 residues. The CDR3 is CASSMGRGGNQPQHF. CDR3 nucleotides: TGTGCCAGTAGTATGGGTAGGGGTGGCAATCAGCCCCAGCATTTT.

This clone has just a few counts. This rearrangement joins TRBV11-2 to TRBJ1-1, with D unclear. This CDR3 region has 13 residues. The germline CDR1 and CDR2 sequences are SGHAT and FQNNGV. The ends were cut back, 7 bases at V and 6 bases at J, with 15 bases in the middle. The CDR3 sequence is CASNIQPNAEAFF. The DNA of the CDR3 is TGTGCCAGCAACATACAACCCAATGCTGAAGCTTTCTTT.

The chain employs TRBV11-3 and TRBJ1-1; possible D gene TRBD1, 5 bases. The V end was cut by 5 bases, the J end by 3 bases, with 13 bases between. Germline loops: CDR1 SGHNT, CDR2 YENEEA. The CDR3 has 14 residues. This chain's CDR3 is CASSPLGGDTEAFF. CDR3 DNA: TGTGCCAGCAGCCCGCTTGGGGGGGACACTGAAGCTTTCTTT.

About this clone: Other DNA sequences of this sample code for an identical CDR3. The chain recombines TRBV7-2 with TRBJ1-1; D unclear. Trimming pared 3 bases from V and 7 bases from J, leaving 9 bases between. The CDR3 contains 12 residues. The germline CDR1 and CDR2 sequences are SGHTA and FQGNSA. Here the CDR3 DNA reads TGTGCCAGCAGCTTGGAGGTGGGTGAAGCTTTCTTT. Amino acid sequence: CASSLEVGEAFF.

This chain joins TRBV28 and TRBJ2-7, with D perhaps TRBD2 (6 bases). With 2 bases removed from V and 6 bases from J, the gap between germline ends came to 17 bases. The CDR3 spans 15 residues. Germline values: CDR1 MDHEN, CDR2 SYDVKM. The CDR3 coding sequence is TGTGCCAGCAGTTTAGACCCTAGGGGACTGGGCGAGCAGTACTTC. Amino acid sequence: CASSLDPRGLGEQYF.

This rearrangement joins TRBV28 to TRBJ2-7; D is possibly TRBD1 (5 bases). The germline gives CDR1 MDHEN, CDR2 SYDVKM. With 4 bases removed from V and 2 bases from J, the gap between germline ends came to 21 bases. The CDR3 loop spans 17 amino acids. CDR3 in DNA: TGTGCCAGCAGTTCCCAATCCCGCCGGCAGGGCCCCTACGAGCAGTACTTC. Translating it yields CASSSQSRRQGPYEQYF.

Details on this clone: Different DNA sequences within this sample yield the same CDR3. This rearrangement joins TRBV2 to TRBJ1-6; tentative D call: TRBD1 (5 bases). CDR3 length: 14 amino acids. Germline lookup yields CDR1 SNHLY and CDR2 FYNNEI. V was cut by 3 bases and J by 7 bases, with 10 bases left in between. CDR3 sequence: CASSDGQGNSPLHF. For the CDR3, the DNA is TGTGCCAGCAGTGATGGGCAGGGAAATTCACCCCTCCACTTT.